Sequencing of this TCR beta chain was carried out in a study of shared clonotypes between healthy human individuals. Germline V gene lookup returns CDR1 SGHTA and CDR2 FQGNSA. Germline trimming cut 5 bases from V and 4 bases from J; bases unmatched to any gene: 5. The CDR3 extends over 14 amino acids. Only in-frame clones appear in the TCRdb table, and some are missing; sequencing was by immunoSEQ multiplex PCR. The data contain roughly 1,000,000 clones, roughly 74% of them singletons. Sequencing was carried out using memory CD4+ T cells from PBMCs. Documented subset: CD45RA-negative fraction. The TCR sequence derives from a young man in good health. Some clones in this sample may be carry-over from other donors' samples. This chain uses TRBV7-2 with TRBJ2-5, with 9 bases that match TRBD1. CDR3 sequence: CASSQDRGAETQYF. DNA for the CDR3: TGTGCCAGCAGCCAGGACAGGGGAGCAGAGACCCAGTACTTC.